This passage covers 31 T cell receptor beta chains from one sample sequenced in a study of early T cells in non-severe SARS-CoV-2 infection. TCRdb recomputed calls from the 5' RACE reads with MiXCR, one row per CDR3 protein. This table has about 48,000 distinct CDR3 sequences, around 13% appearing once. The sequenced sample was whole blood. Receptor source: an adult who was a healthcare worker with PCR-confirmed SARS-CoV-2 infection or an uninfected control (not recorded which).

This clonotype was detected ten times or more. The rearrangement links TRBV29-1 to TRBJ1-2, with D hard to call. This CDR3 comprises 13 residues. V was shortened by 3 bases and J by 2 bases, with 10 bases between the two germline ends. From germline, CDR1 is SQVTM and CDR2 ANQGSEA. CDR3 protein: CSVESGFNYGYTF. The CDR3 coding sequence is TGCAGCGTTGAGTCCGGCTTCAACTATGGCTACACCTTC.

This clonotype was counted ten times or more. The CDR3 loop reads CASSLRDGGQPQHF. For the CDR3, the DNA is TGTGCCAGCAGTTTAAGGGACGGGGGACAGCCCCAGCATTTT. V and J are TRBV12-3 or TRBV12-4 and TRBJ1-5; a weak D match, TRBD1 (5 bases). Trimming stripped 2 bases from V and 7 bases from J, with 12 bases between. CDR3 length: 14 residues.

This clonotype has only a few counts. The CDR3 loop reads CASSLGPAPGNTIYF. CDR3 coding DNA: TGTGCCAGCAGCTTAGGGCCAGCACCTGGAAACACCATATATTTT. J is TRBJ1-3 and V is TRBV7-7; D is undetermined. The CDR3 loop spans 15 amino acids. V was trimmed by 1 base and J by 2 bases, leaving 9 bases between them. Germline V gene data show CDR1 as SSHAT and CDR2 as FNYEAQ (reference sequence).

The gene calls are TRBV7-9 and TRBJ1-5, with D perhaps TRBD1 (5 bases). The length of the CDR3 is 16 residues. Deletions cut 1 base from V and 0 bases from J, with 10 bases between. From germline, CDR1 is SEHNR and CDR2 FQNEAQ (reference sequence). The CDR3 protein is CASSLGGTASNQPQHF. The DNA for the CDR3 is TGTGCCAGCAGCTTAGGAGGGACGGCTAGCAATCAGCCCCAGCATTTT.

In its sample, this clonotype was seen many times. The chain employs TRBV6-2 or TRBV6-3 and TRBJ2-7, with TRBD1 matching over 8 bases. Germline CDR1 is MNHEY and CDR2 is SVGEGT. The CDR3 is made up of 13 amino acids. Germline trimming cut 7 bases from V and 2 bases from J; bases unmatched to any gene: 4. This CDR3 reads CASTRDRPYEQYF. In nucleotides, the CDR3 is TGTGCCAGCACCCGGGACAGGCCCTACGAGCAGTACTTC.

This clonotype was recorded many times. The chain joins TRBV21-1 to TRBJ1-1. TRBV21-1 is a pseudogene locus. This CDR3 has 15 amino acids. The DNA of the CDR3 is TGTGCCAGCAGCAAAAGGTACCTCATGAACACTGAAGCTTTCTTT. Translated: CASSKRYLMNTEAFF.

This clonotype was counted only a few times. Written as DNA, the CDR3 is TGTGCCAGCTCACCTAGTAACACCGGGGAGCTGTTTTTT. This encodes CASSPSNTGELFF. This rearrangement joins TRBV18 to TRBJ2-2; D call uncertain. This CDR3 spans 13 amino acids. The germline V and J ends were trimmed by 3 bases and 2 bases, with 4 bases remaining between them. Germline values: CDR1 KGHSH, CDR2 LQKENI.

J is TRBJ1-2 and V is TRBV6-5, with 10 bases that match TRBD1. Germline lookup yields CDR1 MNHEY and CDR2 SVGAGI. V trimming: 4 bases; J trimming: 2 bases; junction bases outside the gene matches: 4. There are 15 residues in the CDR3. This CDR3 is CASSSPGQGNYGYTF. In nucleotides, the CDR3 is TGTGCCAGCAGTTCGCCGGGACAGGGGAACTATGGCTACACCTTC.

This clonotype has at least ten counts. The rearrangement uses TRBV2 and TRBJ2-3; D remains unclear. Germline assignment: CDR1 SNHLY and CDR2 FYNNEI. The CDR3 contains 12 residues. Between the trimmed V and J ends, which lost 8 bases and 4 bases, there was a span of 10 bases. This CDR3 reads CASCRNADTQYF. The DNA of the CDR3 is TGTGCCAGCTGCAGAAACGCAGATACGCAGTATTTT.

This clonotype was observed a few times. V and J are TRBV5-1 and TRBJ1-1; D is perhaps TRBD1 (5 bases). Per the germline V gene, CDR1 is SGHRS and CDR2 is YFSETQ. CDR3 length equals 14 residues. V lost 0 bases and J lost 1, with 7 bases in between. The CDR3 bases are TGCGCCAGCAGCTTGGATGGGGGGAACACTGAAGCTTTCTTT. Its translation: CASSLDGGNTEAFF.

The V gene is TRBV3-1, the J gene TRBJ2-1, with D uncertain. V gave up 2 bases and J gave up 8 bases, with 10 bases separating them. The germline V gene encodes CDR1 LGHDT and CDR2 YNNKEL (reference sequence). The CDR3 has 13 residues. The chain's CDR3 is CASSQWNGYEQFF. The CDR3 nucleotides read TGTGCCAGCAGCCAATGGAACGGCTATGAGCAGTTCTTC.

This clonotype has at least ten counts. This rearrangement joins TRBV10-2 to TRBJ2-2, with 14 bases fitting TRBD2. Trimming removed 8 bases from V and 4 bases from J; junction bases left unmatched: 12. In germline, CDR1 is WSHSY, CDR2 SAAADI. The CDR3 totals 18 residues. CDR3 DNA sequence: TGCGCCAGCGGATACGATCCGGGACTAGCGGGAGTCACCGGGGAGCTGTTTTTT. Amino acids: CASGYDPGLAGVTGELFF.

This clonotype was counted many times. Here the CDR3 reads CASSTMLQVFSYNEQFF. Here the CDR3 DNA reads TGTGCCAGTAGTACCATGTTACAGGTGTTCTCCTACAATGAGCAGTTCTTC. The chain combines TRBV19 with TRBJ2-1; D might be TRBD1 (5 bases). The CDR3 runs to 17 residues. Per germline, CDR1 LNHDA and CDR2 SQIVND (reference sequence). V was cut by 4 bases and J by 0 bases, with 16 bases left in between.

In its sample, this clonotype was seen many times. The chain couples TRBV12-3 or TRBV12-4 to TRBJ1-1; no reliable D call. The CDR3 consists of 16 residues. V lost 6 bases to trimming and J lost 0 bases, with 17 bases between them. The CDR3 DNA follows: TGTGCCAGCAGCCCCTATGAGGGAGGACTGAACACTGAAGCTTTCTTT. Its translation: CASSPYEGGLNTEAFF.

This clonotype was detected ten times or more. DNA for the CDR3: TGCAGTGCTCCAAGGGGTAGGGACAGGGTTTATGGCTACACCTTC. Protein: CSAPRGRDRVYGYTF. The chain recombines TRBV20-1 with TRBJ1-2, with TRBD1 identical over 9 bases. The CDR3 runs 15 residues. CDR1 is DFQATT, CDR2 SNEGSKA, per germline (reference sequence). V was clipped by 5 bases and J by 5 bases; unmatched bases: 12.

The rearrangement joins TRBV12-3 or TRBV12-4 to TRBJ2-4; either TRBD1 or TRBD2 may supply D (5 bases each). The V end was cut by 4 bases, the J end by 4 bases, with 11 bases between. CDR3 size: 14 residues. CDR3 nucleotide sequence: TGTGCCAGCAGTTCGGGACGGGGAAAAAACATTCAGTACTTC. Protein product: CASSSGRGKNIQYF.

This clonotype showed up many times. The rearrangement uses TRBV4-1 and TRBJ1-1, with D possibly TRBD1 on 5 matching bases. The CDR3 consists of 14 residues. V was trimmed by 6 bases and J by 5 bases, leaving 16 bases between them. The germline V gene encodes CDR1 MGHRA and CDR2 YSYEKL. CDR3 bases: TGCGCCAGCAGGGGGTTTTTACGGGGGACTGAAGCTTTCTTT. Residues: CASRGFLRGTEAFF.

This clonotype was counted many times. CDR3 in amino acids: CASKLAGEVNEQFF. CDR3 DNA sequence: TGTGCCAGCAAACTAGCGGGAGAGGTCAATGAGCAGTTCTTC. The chain employs TRBV6-5 and TRBJ2-1; 11 positions match TRBD2. Trimming cost V 7 bases and J 6 bases; bases outside gene matches: 5. CDR3 length: 14 amino acids. CDR1 and CDR2 from the germline V gene are MNHEY and SVGAGI.

As regards this clonotype: The junction departs from germline at one end; a sequencing error may be responsible. This chain joins TRBV28 and TRBJ1-3, with a weak D call TRBD1 (5 bases). Germline V gene data show CDR1 as MDHEN and CDR2 as SYDVKM. The CDR3 has 12 amino acids. CDR3 in amino acids: CASSRSEGAMDF. CDR3 DNA sequence: TGTGCCAGCAGTAGGTCGGAAGGGGCCATGGATTTT.

This clonotype has ten or more counts. This CDR3 reads CASSEAGSNTGELFF. For the CDR3, the DNA is TGTGCCAGCAGTGAAGCAGGGTCGAACACCGGGGAGCTGTTTTTT. The gene calls are TRBV25-1 and TRBJ2-2, with a tentative D call TRBD1 (5 bases). Trimming took 2 bases from V and 0 from J, leaving 7 bases between them. The CDR3 is 15 amino acids. Germline V lookup: CDR1 MGHDK, CDR2 SYGVNS.

In its sample, this clonotype was seen many times. The chain employs TRBV7-2 and TRBJ2-1, with 8 bases fitting TRBD1. After removal of 2 bases from V and 7 bases from J, the junction contained 7 bases not matched to a gene. The CDR3 totals 15 residues. Germline V gene data show CDR1 as SGHTA and CDR2 as FQGNSA. The DNA for the CDR3 is TGTGCCAGCAGCTTAAGTCGGCAGGGGGCGAATGAGCAGTTCTTC. Translation: CASSLSRQGANEQFF. Based on the CDR3 plus reference TRBV7-2 and TRBJ2-1, the full variable domain is GAGVSQSPSNKVTEKGKDVELRCDPISGHTALYWYRQSLGQGLEFLIYFQGNSAPDKSGLPSDRFSAERTGGSVSTLTIQRTQQEDSAVYLCASSLSRQGANEQFFGPGTRLTVL.

The V and J genes are TRBV2 and TRBJ1-5; maybe TRBD1 (6 bases). V lost 6 bases to trimming and J lost 8 bases, with 11 bases between them. This CDR3 is 12 amino acids long. CDR1 is SNHLY, CDR2 FYNNEI, per germline. The CDR3 here is CASRESGEPQHF. CDR3 nucleotides: TGTGCCAGCAGAGAGTCAGGGGAGCCCCAGCATTTT. Complete variable domain (other parts from reference TRBV2 and TRBJ1-5): EPEVTQTPSHQVTQMGQEVILRCVPISNHLYFYWYRQILGQKVEFLVSFYNNEISEKSEIFDDQFSVERPDGSNFTLKIRSTKLEDSAMYFCASRESGEPQHFGDGTRLSIL.

V and J are TRBV4-1 and TRBJ2-1, with D perhaps TRBD1 (6 bases). The CDR3 contains 16 residues. Germline loops: CDR1 MGHRA, CDR2 YSYEKL. V gave up 1 base and J gave up 5 bases, with 15 bases separating them. The CDR3 loop is CASSQAMGRTDNEQFF. The CDR3 coding sequence is TGCGCCAGCAGCCAAGCAATGGGTCGGACAGACAATGAGCAGTTCTTC.

This clonotype occurred a few times. V and J are TRBV2 and TRBJ1-1; D uncertain. From germline, CDR1 is SNHLY and CDR2 FYNNEI. CDR3 length: 13 residues. With 4 bases removed from V and 2 bases from J, the gap between germline ends came to 8 bases. CDR3 region: CASSVDGNTEAFF. As DNA, the CDR3 is TGTGCCAGCAGTGTCGATGGAAACACTGAAGCTTTCTTT.

This clonotype was recorded many times. J is TRBJ2-7 and V is TRBV19; D might be TRBD2 (7 bases). CDR1 is LNHDA, CDR2 SQIVND, per germline (reference sequence). This CDR3 comprises 15 residues. Trimming shortened V by 6 bases and J by 2 bases, and 17 bases separated the two germline ends. The CDR3 coding sequence is TGTGCCAGTAGCTCGAAGGGGGGGAACCCCTACGAGCAGTACTTC. Translating gives CASSSKGGNPYEQYF. The complete variable domain, with remaining parts taken from reference TRBV19 and TRBJ2-7, reads DGGITQSPKYLFRKEGQNVTLSCEQNLNHDAMYWYRQDPGQGLRLIYYSQIVNDFQKGDIAEGYSVSREKKESFPLTVTSAQKNPTAFYLCASSSKGGNPYEQYFGPGTRLTVT.

The chain combines TRBV29-1 with TRBJ1-1; D unresolved. Germline CDR1 reads SQVTM; CDR2 reads ANQGSEA. CDR3 size: 12 residues. V lost 3 bases and J 4 bases, leaving 9 bases between the germline ends. The CDR3: CSVEGRGTEAFF. CDR3 DNA sequence: TGCAGCGTTGAGGGGAGAGGCACTGAAGCTTTCTTT.

This clonotype was detected a few times. The rearrangement links TRBV7-2 to TRBJ2-2; no reliable D call. Germline V gene sequence: CDR1 SGHTA, CDR2 FQGNSA. V lost 5 bases, J lost 2 bases, and 12 bases lay in between. The CDR3 contains 15 residues. Here the CDR3 reads CASSAVAANTGELFF. In DNA, the CDR3 is TGTGCCAGCAGCGCCGTAGCTGCCAACACCGGGGAGCTGTTTTTT.

In its sample, this clonotype was seen many times. This chain uses TRBV4-1 with TRBJ2-1, with 15 bases that match TRBD2. With V trimmed by 2 bases and J by 6 bases, 8 bases remained unmatched. The CDR3 spans 18 residues. Looked up from germline, CDR1 is MGHRA and CDR2 is YSYEKL. The CDR3 protein is CASSQIDMGLAGGNEQFF. The DNA of the CDR3 is TGCGCCAGCAGCCAAATTGATATGGGACTAGCGGGGGGCAATGAGCAGTTCTTC.

This clonotype appeared many times. V is TRBV5-1 and J is TRBJ2-3, with 11 bases matching TRBD2. The CDR3 has 14 amino acids. The V and J ends lost 8 bases and 9 bases, in that order; junction bases with no gene match: 11. The V gene's germline CDR1 is SGHRS and CDR2 YFSETQ. DNA of the CDR3: TGCGCCAGTTCTAGCGGGGGGACTGTCAGGACGCAGTATTTT. Protein sequence: CASSSGGTVRTQYF.

This clonotype occurred many times. This chain connects TRBV29-1 to TRBJ2-1, with 10 bases identical to TRBD2. CDR3 size: 13 residues. V was pared by 4 bases and J by 5 bases, with 2 bases of the junction left unmatched. Per the germline V gene, CDR1 is SQVTM and CDR2 is ANQGSEA. The CDR3 DNA sequence: TGCAGCGTTGGTACTAGCGGGGACAATGAGCAGTTCTTC. The encoded protein is CSVGTSGDNEQFF.

This clonotype was observed many times. This rearrangement joins TRBV27 to TRBJ2-7; perhaps TRBD1 as D (5 bases). CDR3 length: 16 amino acids. Germline V CDR1 and CDR2: MNHEY, SMNVEV (reference sequence). The germline V and J ends were trimmed by 7 bases and 6 bases, with 25 bases remaining between them. CDR3 in amino acids: CASTPGLFRTLFEQYF. CDR3 nucleotide sequence: TGTGCCAGCACCCCGGGCCTCTTCCGGACACTTTTCGAGCAGTACTTC.